The present T cell receptor beta chain was sequenced within a study of blood T cell repertoires in COVID-19. About the study: The United States, Italy and Spain were the sources of the acute and convalescent COVID-19 samples.

The germline gives CDR1 SGDLS, CDR2 YYNGEE. With 3 bases removed from V and 4 bases from J, the gap between germline ends came to 13 bases. This CDR3 is 14 amino acids long. The repertoire was sequenced with immunoSEQ multiplex PCR; TCRdb's copy has only in-frame clones and lacks some. The sample carries about 15,000 clones, 78% recorded once. The sequence came from a man aged 60 to 69 with active or convalescent COVID-19. The sequencing sample was made of peripheral blood. The V and J genes are TRBV9 and TRBJ1-2; maybe TRBD1 (5 bases). CDR3 region: CASSGRTGTYGYTF. The CDR3, as DNA: TGTGCCAGCAGCGGGAGAACAGGCACCTATGGCTACACCTTC.